The clone carrying this TCR beta chain was seen repeatedly, ten times or more. The antigen is undetermined. These data originate in a study of blood T cells in healthy people across ages. The authors isolated at least 6 million PBMCs per sample. General study findings and limits: Across the age range, TCR beta diversity per million T cells fell in a roughly linear way. The study found more naive CD4+ cells and higher diversity in long-lived than aged donors.

The use of a sample-barcoded 5' primer and a J-beta primer mix characterized a second PCR of 7 to 11 cycles. TCRdb re-called the 5' RACE reads through MiXCR, storing one row per CDR3 protein. The data contain around 1,700,000 distinct CDR3 sequences, over 25% of them singletons. The length of the CDR3 is 15 residues. CDR1 and CDR2 (germline): KGHSH, LQKENI. J gave up 0 bases and V 3 bases, and 2 bases lay outside the gene matches. The sequencing input was blood. The gene calls are TRBV18 and TRBJ2-3; 8 nucleotides line up with TRBD1. The receptor comes from a woman in her 30s in good health. The CDR3 loop reads CASSPQGASTDTQYF. CDR3 nucleotides: TGTGCCAGCTCACCTCAGGGGGCAAGCACAGATACGCAGTATTTT.